The source of this T cell receptor beta chain is a study of T cells after yellow fever vaccination. TCRdb reprocessed the 5' RACE reads via MiXCR and lists one record per CDR3 protein. The sample lists 250,000 to 400,000 distinct CDR3 sequences, about 4.5% seen once, with just under 20% in the top ten. The CDR3 has 13 residues. Germline CDR1 is MNHNY and CDR2 is SVGAGI (reference sequence). This clonotype was detected only a few times. This chain joins TRBV6-6 and TRBJ2-1; D gene uncertain. The sequence came from a young man who received the YFV17D yellow fever vaccine. Material: PBMCs, obtained 15 days after the yellow fever booster vaccination. CDR3 protein: CAAAIETDNEQFF. CDR3 nucleotides: TGTGCTGCGGCCATAGAAACCGACAATGAGCAGTTCTTC.